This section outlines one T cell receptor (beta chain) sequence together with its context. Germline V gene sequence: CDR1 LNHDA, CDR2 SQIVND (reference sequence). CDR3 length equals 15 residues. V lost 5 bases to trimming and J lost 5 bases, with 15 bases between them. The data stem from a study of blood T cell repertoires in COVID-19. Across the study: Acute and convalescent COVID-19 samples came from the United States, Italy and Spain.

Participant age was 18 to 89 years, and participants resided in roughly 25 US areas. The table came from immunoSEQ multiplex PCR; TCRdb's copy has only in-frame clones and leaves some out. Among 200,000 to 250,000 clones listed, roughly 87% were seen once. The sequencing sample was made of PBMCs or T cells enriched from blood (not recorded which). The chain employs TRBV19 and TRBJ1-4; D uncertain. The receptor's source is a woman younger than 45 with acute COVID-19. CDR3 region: CASSGSWAGNEKLFF. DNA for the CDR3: TGTGCCAGTAGTGGGTCGTGGGCGGGGAATGAAAAACTGTTTTTT. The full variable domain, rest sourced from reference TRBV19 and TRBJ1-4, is DGGITQSPKYLFRKEGQNVTLSCEQNLNHDAMYWYRQDPGQGLRLIYYSQIVNDFQKGDIAEGYSVSREKKESFPLTVTSAQKNPTAFYLCASSGSWAGNEKLFFGSGTQLSVL.